One T cell receptor beta chain is described in this entry. Relative to the germline gene, one junction end is altered; a read error may explain this. This sample is part of a study of T cell clones after liver transplantation. About the research overall: Timepoints were pre-transplant, pre-withdrawal, and after withdrawal was completed or failed.

Measured with immunoSEQ multiplex PCR; TCRdb has only the in-frame clones, and not every one. Of tens of thousands of clones in the sample, less than 85% are singletons; the top ten hold approximately 2.8%. CDR1 is SSHAT, CDR2 FNYEAQ, per germline (reference sequence). This CDR3 is built from 15 residues. This chain joins TRBV7-7 and TRBJ2-5; D is perhaps TRBD2 (5 bases). The sequencing used CD4+ T cells from blood, collected at the 22-month timepoint. This receptor was obtained from a human patient who received a liver transplant. Part of the T cell pool may stem from the graft donor. This CDR3 is CASSFELGVQETQYF. Here the CDR3 DNA reads TGTGCTAGCAGTTTCGAGCTGGGAGTACAAGAGACCCAGTACTTC.